The entry below describes one T cell receptor beta chain. Its antigen has not been determined. No base quality values were provided; no much bigger clone lies one nucleotide off. Using the deep immunoSEQ assay, multiplex PCR amplified TCR CDR3 regions from genomic DNA. Extracted genomic DNA from each cell subset was spread evenly across all wells of several immunoSEQ 96-well plates, with each plate serving as a replicate. For sorted subsets, 200 to 250 ng genomic DNA, equal to some 30,000 T cell genomes, was loaded into each replicate PCR. Purified libraries were measured with a Qubit 3.0 fluorometer, size-checked on a Bioanalyzer 2100, and measured again with the KAPA Library Quantification kit. Each immunoSEQ 96-well plate was sequenced on its own single-read 150-cycle Illumina NextSeq 550 flow cell. The authors' pipeline ran thus. Because the immunoSEQ output included only junctional sequences and no quality scores, the filtering could not be the same as the filtering used for full-length reads. To assign V/J genes and CDR3, sequences were annotated against IMGT germline references using PyIR, a Python wrapper for IgBLAST v1.9. Reads were removed for weak V/J assignments (E-value above 1e-6), missing CDR3, stop codons, out-of-frame junctions, or ambiguous translated residues. A V3J clonotype was defined by an identical inferred V gene, J gene, and CDR3 amino acid sequence. The percentage overlap between two repertoires was calculated by dividing the number of shared unique clonotypes by the size of the smaller repertoire. RTK rarefaction, the Chao1 estimator, and Recon v2.1 estimates of unobserved clonotypes were used to assess repertoire richness. Generation probabilities for all TCRbeta clonotypes obtained by the gDNA method from a handful of donors were computed using OLGA. The table was pulled from immuneACCESS by TCRdb, which kept in-frame rearrangements only. Such tables lose some clones; where checked, under half of the loss comes from unresolved V genes, and the rest has no known cause. That table supplies the V and J calls and clone size; D and trimming were determined from the DNA. A total of 2.3 million or so clones appear in this sample, approximately 93% of them only once. The ten largest clones add up to 0.39% of the sample.

The data belong to a study of shared clonotypes between healthy human individuals (dated by TCRdb to about 2020). Concerning the study at large: Three men and a couple of women, aged 18 to 49 years, made up the cohort. The study deeply sequenced blood TCR repertoires of about five healthy adults to estimate repertoire size and the extent of clonotype sharing between individuals. Different laboratories and diverse techniques were used to prepare libraries and sequence TCR repertoires, to increase sequencing depth and limit assay-specific biases. Between about 0.94 and 8.9 billion PBMCs per donor were obtained by leukapheresis. For each donor, CD4 naive and CD4 memory were each given three plates, CD8 naive was given two plates, and CD8 memory was given one plate. Findings and caveats that apply to the study as a whole: Sampling was restricted to blood, and TCR repertoires in tissues likely differ from the TCR repertoires found in blood. Across four donors, about 5.2% of naive CD4, roughly 3.3% of naive CD8, around 2.1% of memory CD4, and approximately 0.42% of memory CD8 clonotypes were shared. The genetic and exposure-history diversity represented was limited by the small number of donors. Naive subsets generally had larger estimated clonotype richness than memory subsets did. Compared with non-shared clonotypes, the clonotypes found in all four sorted-subset donors had higher generation probabilities. Pairwise subsampling led to the expectation that sequencing depth would affect the degree of clonotype sharing among donors. Even with the large sequencing depth, rarefaction of the sorted-subset datasets indicated that sequencing was incomplete.

The donors were healthy, HIV-negative adults with no recently reported acute infections or vaccinations. Only Caucasian adults living in Nashville, Tennessee, USA were represented among the donors. CD4+ T cells were enriched by magnetic negative selection; naive cells were then positively selected on CD45RA, and the negative fraction formed the memory subset. Blood was obtained by leukapheresis, after which PBMCs were separated by Ficoll-Histopaque density gradient centrifugation and cryopreserved in liquid nitrogen vapor phase. Purity and quantity of every magnetically sorted T cell population were checked by analytical flow cytometry. Genomic DNA was isolated from every sorted fraction and measured by UV absorbance on a Nanodrop 2000c. As encoded in the germline V gene (reference sequence), CDR1 is SEHNR while CDR2 is FQNEAQ. Trimming takes 0 bases off V and 6 bases off J; junction bases not matched to a gene: 6. From cysteine to phenylalanine, the CDR3 is 16 amino acids long. Just the 48-base CDR3 DNA is kept, in frame starting at base 1.

This receptor was obtained from a man aged 18 to 30 in good health. Some clones in this sample may be carry-over from other donors' samples. The chain is encoded by TRBV7-9 joined to TRBJ2-2; a stretch of 8 junction bases matches TRBD2. The sample comprised naive CD4+ T cells from PBMCs. The sample's cell subset or site label, in plain terms: CD45RA+ positively selected. The encoded CDR3 is CASSLATAGGAGELFF. In nucleotide form, the sequence is TGTGCCAGCAGCTTAGCGACCGCGGGAGGAGCCGGGGAGCTGTTTTTT.